Shown below are 14 T cell receptor beta chains from a single sample sequenced in a study of vaccination and CD4 T cells after COVID-19. With the Oncomine TCR Beta short-read assay, DNA from cultured CD4+ T cells was sequenced. TCRdb called the PCR reads again in MiXCR, with one record for every CDR3 protein. The repertoire holds about 12,000 distinct CDR3 sequences, with 60% as singletons. These receptors' antigens are unknown. Stated treatment: approximately nine-day PBMC culture with coronavirus spike peptide pools or control peptides (ViraFEST assay). Sequenced here: CD4+ T cells from blood, cultured in vitro, sampled before SARS-CoV-2 vaccination. These TCRs come from a human donor who had recovered from COVID-19.

This clonotype was observed a few times. V and J are TRBV27 and TRBJ2-3; tentative D call: TRBD2 (5 bases). Germline CDR1 is MNHEY and CDR2 is SMNVEV (reference sequence). This CDR3 region has 15 residues. With 6 bases removed from V and 2 bases from J, the gap between germline ends came to 15 bases. The CDR3 region is CASSPQLEFTDTQYF. CDR3 bases: TGTGCCAGCAGCCCCCAACTAGAGTTCACAGATACGCAGTATTTT.

The sample holds a few counts of this clonotype. This chain connects TRBV20-1 to TRBJ1-6, with 7 bases that match TRBD1. The CDR3 sequence is 14 residues long. Trimming removed 6 bases from V and 6 bases from J; junction bases left unmatched: 8. Germline V gene data show CDR1 as DFQATT and CDR2 as SNEGSKA (reference sequence). CDR3 coding DNA: TGCAGTGCAGAGACAGGGCTGGGTAATTCACCCCTCCACTTT. It yields the protein CSAETGLGNSPLHF.

CDR3 DNA: TGCAGTGCTAGAGATACCGACGGGAGCTACGAGCAGTACTTC. Its protein is CSARDTDGSYEQYF. The rearrangement links TRBV20-1 to TRBJ2-7; perhaps TRBD2 as D (6 bases). CDR1 DFQATT and CDR2 SNEGSKA come from the germline V gene (reference sequence). This CDR3 contains 14 residues. The V gene lost 0 bases and the J gene lost 3 bases, with 12 bases spanning the gap.

This clonotype has just one count. The chain recombines TRBV7-8 with TRBJ2-5, with unresolved D. The CDR3 consists of 12 residues. Trimming removed 5 bases at V and 5 bases at J, with 9 bases between. Germline CDR1 SGHVS, CDR2 FQNEAQ. In DNA, the CDR3 is TGTGCCAGCAGCCGGAACCTCGAGACCCAGTACTTC. The encoded protein is CASSRNLETQYF. The entire variable domain, with the rest obtained from reference TRBV7-8 and TRBJ2-5, is as follows: GAGVSQSPRYKVAKRGQDVALRCDPISGHVSLFWYQQALGQGPEFLTYFQNEAQLDKSGLPSDRFFAERPEGSVSTLKIQRTQQEDSAVYLCASSRNLETQYFGPGTRLLVL.

This chain links TRBV4-1 with TRBJ2-5; 10 bases are shared with TRBD1. The V gene's germline CDR1 is MGHRA and CDR2 YSYEKL. With V trimmed by 3 bases and J by 3 bases, 10 bases remained unmatched. This CDR3 contains 17 residues. The CDR3, as DNA: TGCGCCAGCAGCCAGCCCATGGACAGGGGGTCGGAAGAGACCCAGTACTTC. It yields the protein CASSQPMDRGSEETQYF.

The rearrangement links TRBV15 to TRBJ1-4; the D is unclear. Trimming removed 0 bases at V and 14 bases at J, with 16 bases between. The germline V gene has CDR1 LNHNV and CDR2 YYDKDF (reference sequence). The CDR3 spans 14 residues. CDR3 sequence (DNA): TGTGCCACCAGCAGAGATAATAACGGGCCAGTTCTGTTTTTT. The encoded protein is CATSRDNNGPVLFF. Full variable domain (missing parts from reference TRBV15 and TRBJ1-4): DAMVIQNPRYQVTQFGKPVTLSCSQTLNHNVMYWYQQKSSQAPKLLFHYYDKDFNNEADTPDNFQSRRPNTSFCFLDIRSPGLGDTAMYLCATSRDNNGPVLFFGSGTQLSVL.

The chain couples TRBV20-1 to TRBJ1-1; TRBD1 might be the D (6 bases). Deletions cut 5 bases from V and 0 bases from J, with 13 bases between. Germline loops: CDR1 DFQATT, CDR2 SNEGSKA (reference sequence). The CDR3 has 14 amino acids. CDR3 sequence reads: CSASYRVMNTEAFF. CDR3 DNA sequence: TGCAGTGCTTCCTACAGGGTCATGAACACTGAAGCTTTCTTT.

The table lists this clonotype with a few counts. This chain connects TRBV20-1 to TRBJ1-6, with 8 bases that match TRBD1. This CDR3 comprises 16 residues. Losses at the gene ends were 3 bases for V and 2 bases for J; bases not matched to a gene: 6. Germline CDR1 is DFQATT and CDR2 is SNEGSKA (reference sequence). The CDR3, as DNA: TGCAGTGCTAGGGAGGACAGGGTGCCCTATAATTCACCCCTCCACTTT. Translated, it gives CSAREDRVPYNSPLHF.

This clonotype was counted only a few times. The chain joins TRBV11-2 to TRBJ2-2; 7 positions agree with TRBD2. The trim removed 3 bases at V and 0 bases at J, leaving 1 base unmatched. The CDR3 sequence is 15 residues long. Per germline, CDR1 SGHAT and CDR2 FQNNGV. CDR3 coding DNA: TGTGCCAGCAGCTTCGGGACTACGAACACCGGGGAGCTGTTTTTT. Its translation: CASSFGTTNTGELFF.

The chain employs TRBV6-1 and TRBJ1-1; 7 bases align to TRBD1. Germline CDR1 MNHNS, CDR2 SASEGT. V dropped 10 bases and J dropped 6; count of bases not matched to a gene: 14. The CDR3 is 14 amino acids. CDR3 sequence (DNA): TGTGCCACCCTCACCGGACAGGTAAAGTCTGAAGCTTTCTTT. As protein: CATLTGQVKSEAFF.

This clonotype was counted only a few times. The rearrangement links TRBV7-2 to TRBJ1-5; no reliable D call. The CDR3 has 15 residues. V was shortened by 1 base and J by 6 bases, with 13 bases between the two germline ends. The germline V gene encodes CDR1 SGHTA and CDR2 FQGNSA. CDR3 protein: CASSLEGQPSQPQHF. CDR3 DNA: TGTGCCAGCAGCTTAGAGGGTCAGCCGTCTCAGCCCCAGCATTTT.

This clonotype is judged large (0.1 to 1%). This rearrangement joins TRBV20-1 to TRBJ1-2; 9 bases agree with TRBD1. The trim removed 5 bases at V and 8 bases at J, leaving 12 bases unmatched. This CDR3 spans 14 amino acids. The germline V gene has CDR1 DFQATT and CDR2 SNEGSKA (reference sequence). CDR3 region: CSAFQRTGAGGYTF. CDR3 in DNA: TGCAGTGCTTTCCAACGGACAGGGGCGGGGGGCTACACCTTC.

This clonotype was recorded once. The rearrangement links TRBV6-5 to TRBJ1-1; D might be TRBD1 (6 bases). Trimming shortened V by 1 base and J by 3 bases, and 12 bases separated the two germline ends. There are 15 residues in the CDR3. Germline V lookup: CDR1 MNHEY, CDR2 SVGAGI. This chain's CDR3 is CASSYYGNRDTEAFF. CDR3 bases: TGTGCCAGCAGTTACTATGGAAACAGGGACACTGAAGCTTTCTTT.

In this sample, this clonotype turned up a few times. This chain joins TRBV7-8 and TRBJ1-5; the match to TRBD1 covers 10 bases. The CDR3 consists of 15 residues. With V trimmed by 4 bases and J by 6 bases, 6 bases remained unmatched. The germline V gene has CDR1 SGHVS and CDR2 FQNEAQ. Written as DNA, the CDR3 is TGTGCCAGCAGCTCCGGGACAGGGGTCCGTCAGCCCCAGCATTTT. Translation gives CASSSGTGVRQPQHF. The full variable domain, in which reference TRBV7-8 and TRBJ1-5 provide the parts outside the CDR3, is GAGVSQSPRYKVAKRGQDVALRCDPISGHVSLFWYQQALGQGPEFLTYFQNEAQLDKSGLPSDRFFAERPEGSVSTLKIQRTQQEDSAVYLCASSSGTGVRQPQHFGDGTRLSIL.